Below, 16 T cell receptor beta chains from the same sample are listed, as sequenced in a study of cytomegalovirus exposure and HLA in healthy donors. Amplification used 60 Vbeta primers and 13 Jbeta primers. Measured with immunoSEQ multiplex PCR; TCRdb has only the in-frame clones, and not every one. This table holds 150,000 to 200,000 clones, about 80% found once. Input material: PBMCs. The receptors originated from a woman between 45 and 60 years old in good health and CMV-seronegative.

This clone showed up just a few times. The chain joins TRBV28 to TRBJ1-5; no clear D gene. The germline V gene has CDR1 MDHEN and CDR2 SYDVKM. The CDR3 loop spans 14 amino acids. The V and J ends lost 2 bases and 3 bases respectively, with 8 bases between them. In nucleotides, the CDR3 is TGTGCCAGCAGTTTAGCCGGGATCAATCAGCCCCAGCATTTT. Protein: CASSLAGINQPQHF.

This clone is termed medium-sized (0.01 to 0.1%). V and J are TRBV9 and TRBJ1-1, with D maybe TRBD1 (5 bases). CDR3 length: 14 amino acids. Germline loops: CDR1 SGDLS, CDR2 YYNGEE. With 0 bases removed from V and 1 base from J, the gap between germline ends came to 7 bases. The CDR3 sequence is CASSVAGQNTEAFF. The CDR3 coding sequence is TGTGCCAGCAGCGTAGCAGGGCAGAACACTGAAGCTTTCTTT. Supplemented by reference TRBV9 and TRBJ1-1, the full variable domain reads DSGVTQTPKHLITATGQRVTLRCSPRSGDLSVYWYQQSLDQGLQFLIQYYNGEERAKGNILERFSAQQFPDLHSELNLSSLELGDSALYFCASSVAGQNTEAFFGQGTRLTVV.

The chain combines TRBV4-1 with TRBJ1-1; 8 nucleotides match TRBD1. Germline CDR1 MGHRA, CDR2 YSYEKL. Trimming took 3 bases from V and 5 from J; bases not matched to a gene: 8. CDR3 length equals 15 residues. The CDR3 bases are TGCGCCAGCAGCCAGGGCGGACAGGGTTGGACTGAAGCTTTCTTT. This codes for CASSQGGQGWTEAFF.

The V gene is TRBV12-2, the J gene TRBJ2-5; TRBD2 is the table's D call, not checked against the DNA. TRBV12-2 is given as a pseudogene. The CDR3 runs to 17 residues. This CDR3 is CASRPEGSGERKETQYF. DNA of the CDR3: TGTGCAAGTCGCCCAGAGGGTAGCGGGGAGCGAAAAGAGACCCAGTACTTC.

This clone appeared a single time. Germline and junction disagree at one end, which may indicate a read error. CDR3 bases: TGTGCCAGCAGTGAACTGTTCGACATATTATTC. Translating gives CASSELFDILF. The V and J genes are TRBV2 and TRBJ2-7, with D unclear. From germline, CDR1 is SNHLY and CDR2 FYNNEI. This CDR3 has 11 amino acids.

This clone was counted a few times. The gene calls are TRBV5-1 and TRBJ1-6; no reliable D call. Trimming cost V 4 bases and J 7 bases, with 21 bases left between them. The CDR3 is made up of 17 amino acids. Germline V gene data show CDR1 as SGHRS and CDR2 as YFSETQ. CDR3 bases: TGCGCCAGCAGCAACCAACCCCTCTCAGGTTCAAATTCACCCCTCCACTTT. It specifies CASSNQPLSGSNSPLHF.

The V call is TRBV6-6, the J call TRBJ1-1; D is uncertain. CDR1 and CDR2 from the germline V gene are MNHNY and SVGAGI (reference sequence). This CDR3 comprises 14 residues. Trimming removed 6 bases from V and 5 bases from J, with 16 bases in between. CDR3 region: CASSQDGIWTEAFF. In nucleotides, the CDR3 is TGTGCCAGCAGCCAGGACGGGATCTGGACTGAAGCTTTCTTT.

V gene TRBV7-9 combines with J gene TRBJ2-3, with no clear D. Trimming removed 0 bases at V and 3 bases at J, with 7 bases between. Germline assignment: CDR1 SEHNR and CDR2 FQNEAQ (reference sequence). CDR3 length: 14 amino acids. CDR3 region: CASSLAEMTDTQYF. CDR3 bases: TGTGCCAGCAGCTTAGCGGAGATGACAGATACGCAGTATTTT.

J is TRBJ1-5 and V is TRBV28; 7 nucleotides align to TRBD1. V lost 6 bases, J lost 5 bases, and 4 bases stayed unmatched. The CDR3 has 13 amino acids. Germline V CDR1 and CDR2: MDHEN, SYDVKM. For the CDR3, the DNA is TGTGCCAGCAGGGGGACAGAGGATCAGCCCCAGCATTTT. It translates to CASRGTEDQPQHF.

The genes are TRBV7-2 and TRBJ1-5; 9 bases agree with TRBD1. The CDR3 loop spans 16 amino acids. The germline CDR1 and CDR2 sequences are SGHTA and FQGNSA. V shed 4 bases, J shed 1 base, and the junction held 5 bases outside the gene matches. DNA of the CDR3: TGTGCCAGCAGCTCCACAGGGGGCCCGAGCAATCAGCCCCAGCATTTT. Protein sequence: CASSSTGGPSNQPQHF.

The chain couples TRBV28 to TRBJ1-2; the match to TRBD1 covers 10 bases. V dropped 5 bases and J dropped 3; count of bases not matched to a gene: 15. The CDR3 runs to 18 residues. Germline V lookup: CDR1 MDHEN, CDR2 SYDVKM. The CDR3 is CASSPLRDRGRADYGYTF. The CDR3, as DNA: TGTGCCAGCAGTCCCCTGCGGGACAGGGGCCGAGCAGACTATGGCTACACCTTC.

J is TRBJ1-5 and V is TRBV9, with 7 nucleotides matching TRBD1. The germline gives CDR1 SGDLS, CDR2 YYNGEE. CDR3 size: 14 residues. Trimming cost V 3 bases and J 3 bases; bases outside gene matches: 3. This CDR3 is CASSEGQPNQPQHF. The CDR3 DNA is TGTGCCAGCAGCGAGGGACAGCCCAATCAGCCCCAGCATTTT.

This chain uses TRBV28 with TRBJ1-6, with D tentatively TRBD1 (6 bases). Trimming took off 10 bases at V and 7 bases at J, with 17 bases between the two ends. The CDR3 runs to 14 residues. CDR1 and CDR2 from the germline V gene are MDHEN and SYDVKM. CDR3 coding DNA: TGTGCCAACAGGAGGGGGGGGGCGAATTCACCCCTCCACTTT. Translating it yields CANRRGGANSPLHF.

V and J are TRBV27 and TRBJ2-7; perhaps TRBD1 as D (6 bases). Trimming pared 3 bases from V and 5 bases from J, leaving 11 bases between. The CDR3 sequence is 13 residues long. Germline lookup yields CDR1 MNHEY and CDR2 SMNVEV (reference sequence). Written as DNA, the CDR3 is TGTGCCAGCAGTTTTGACCAGGGGCACGAGCAGTACTTC. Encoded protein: CASSFDQGHEQYF.

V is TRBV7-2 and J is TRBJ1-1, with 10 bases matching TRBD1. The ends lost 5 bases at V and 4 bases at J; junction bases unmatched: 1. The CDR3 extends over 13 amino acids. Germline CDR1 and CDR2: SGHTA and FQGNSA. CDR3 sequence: CASSRTGGTEAFF. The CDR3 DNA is TGTGCCAGCAGCCGGACAGGGGGCACTGAAGCTTTCTTT.

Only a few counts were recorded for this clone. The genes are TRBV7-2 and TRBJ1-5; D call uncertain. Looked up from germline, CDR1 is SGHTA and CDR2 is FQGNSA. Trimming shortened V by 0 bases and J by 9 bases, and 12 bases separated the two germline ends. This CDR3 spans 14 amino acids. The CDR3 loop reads CASSLAPRPGPQHF. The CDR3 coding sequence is TGTGCCAGCAGCTTAGCGCCCCGGCCGGGGCCCCAGCATTTT.